This T cell receptor (beta chain) was sequenced in a study of tumor-infiltrating lymphocytes in primary liver carcinoma. General observations from the study: Tumors had a significantly higher top-250-clone fraction than blood (p = 0.039).

Total RNA amounting to roughly 0.5 ug was the source from which TCR beta cDNA was made with a constant-region primer. Slightly modified ARM-PCR, run as three nested multiplex PCR rounds, produced the TCR beta libraries. The first two PCR rounds, approximately 10 cycles each, used TRBV1-TRBV30 forward primers and a C-beta reverse primer. TCRdb independently ran MiXCR on the multiplex PCR reads; one entry per CDR3 protein. The table has under 200,000 distinct CDR3 sequences, around 85% seen once. This CDR3 spans 15 amino acids. A remark on this clonotype: Its antigen is undetermined. At one boundary the junction diverges from the germline segment, which might be a read error.

Taking about 20-31 mg of unsorted bulk tissue, the authors co-extracted RNA and DNA. The V gene is TRBV12-3 or TRBV12-4, the J gene TRBJ1-5; unclear D gene. The source is a man aged 35-49 years with primary liver carcinoma and hepatitis B virus infection. Specimen: tumor tissue from primary liver carcinoma. In DNA form, the CDR3 reads TGTGCCAGAAGTTTAAATCTGGGTAGCAATCAGCCCCTGCATTTT. Translating it yields CARSLNLGSNQPLHF.